This T cell receptor beta chain was recorded in a study of T cell changes during pregnancy in multiple sclerosis. Method: immunoSEQ multiplex PCR; TCRdb's copy keeps in-frame clones and lacks some. The table includes around 50,000 clones, over 90% detected once. Germline V gene lookup returns CDR1 KGHSH and CDR2 LQKENI. The CDR3 covers 18 residues. V shed 1 base and J shed 6 bases, with 21 bases lying between them. This TCR was sampled from a female donor in good health, enrolled as a control in a pregnancy study. The J gene is TRBJ1-4, the V gene TRBV18; D may be TRBD1 (6 bases). The sample in question was CD4+ T cells from peripheral blood mononuclear cells, obtained after pregnancy. The CDR3 DNA reads as TGTGCCAGCTCACCACGGCCGGGACACAACAGAGTCGATGAAAAACTGTTTTTT. This translates into CASSPRPGHNRVDEKLFF. Complete variable domain (other parts from reference TRBV18 and TRBJ1-4): NAGVMQNPRHLVRRRGQEARLRCSPMKGHSHVYWYRQLPEEGLKFMVYLQKENIIDESGMPKERFSAEFPKEGPSILRIQQVVRGDSAAYFCASSPRPGHNRVDEKLFFGSGTQLSVL.